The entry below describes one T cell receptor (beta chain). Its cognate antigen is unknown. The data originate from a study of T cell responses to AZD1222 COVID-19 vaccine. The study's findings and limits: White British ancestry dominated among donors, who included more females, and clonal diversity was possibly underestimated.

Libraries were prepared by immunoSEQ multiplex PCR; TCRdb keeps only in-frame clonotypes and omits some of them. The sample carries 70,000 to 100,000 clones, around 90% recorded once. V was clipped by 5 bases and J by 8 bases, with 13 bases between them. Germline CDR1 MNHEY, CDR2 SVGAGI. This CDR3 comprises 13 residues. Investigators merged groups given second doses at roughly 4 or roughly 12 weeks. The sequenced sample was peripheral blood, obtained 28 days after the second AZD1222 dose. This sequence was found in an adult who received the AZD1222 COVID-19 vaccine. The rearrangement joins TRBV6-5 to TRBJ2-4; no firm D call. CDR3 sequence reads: CASSKPPSDIQYF. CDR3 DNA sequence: TGTGCCAGCAGTAAGCCCCCCTCGGACATTCAGTACTTC.